This T cell receptor (beta chain) was captured by sequencing in a study of cytomegalovirus exposure and HLA in healthy donors. The wider study: Out of about 190 million T cells, an earlier analysis found roughly 100 million unique TCR beta sequences in total. Of a few hundred genotyped donors, around 80% grouped in the Caucasian-associated ancestry cluster. Whole-study findings and limits: The number of N-insertions in an Asian-associated ancestry cluster was reportedly below the roughly 700-donor mean in a later analysis. TCR beta chains numbering some 160 were designated cytomegalovirus-associated.

The PCR contained 60 Vbeta and 13 Jbeta primers. Repertoires were generated with immunoSEQ multiplex PCR, while TCRdb's copy carries only in-frame clones and drops some. Of 140,000 to 150,000 clones detected, around 9.7% appear once; the ten largest clones hold approximately 1.9%. The CDR3 is 14 amino acids. Germline V gene data show CDR1 as MNHEY and CDR2 as SMNVEV (reference sequence). The V and J ends lost 3 bases and 6 bases, in that order; junction bases with no gene match: 8. The table lists this clone with a few counts. Its specificity is not known. The gene calls are TRBV27 and TRBJ2-7, with 7 bases aligning to TRBD2. The TCR sequence derives from a man aged 50-59 years in good health and CMV-seronegative. Sequences were obtained from PBMCs. Written as DNA, the CDR3 is TGTGCCAGCAGTTTTGGTCGGGAGGTGAGCGAGCAGTACTTC. It is translated as CASSFGREVSEQYF.